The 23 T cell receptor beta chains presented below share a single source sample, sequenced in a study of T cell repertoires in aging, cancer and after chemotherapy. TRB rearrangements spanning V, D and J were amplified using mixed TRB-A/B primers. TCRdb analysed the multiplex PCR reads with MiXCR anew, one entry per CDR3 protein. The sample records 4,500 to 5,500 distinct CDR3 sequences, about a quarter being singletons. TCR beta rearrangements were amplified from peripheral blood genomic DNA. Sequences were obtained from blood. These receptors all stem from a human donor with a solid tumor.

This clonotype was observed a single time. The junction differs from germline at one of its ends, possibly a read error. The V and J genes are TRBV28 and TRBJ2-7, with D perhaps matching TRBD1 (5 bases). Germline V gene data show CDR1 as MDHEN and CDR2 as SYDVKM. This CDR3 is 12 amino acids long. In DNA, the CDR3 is TGTGCCAGCAGTTCAGGGTTATACGGGCAGTACTTC. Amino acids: CASSSGLYGQYF.

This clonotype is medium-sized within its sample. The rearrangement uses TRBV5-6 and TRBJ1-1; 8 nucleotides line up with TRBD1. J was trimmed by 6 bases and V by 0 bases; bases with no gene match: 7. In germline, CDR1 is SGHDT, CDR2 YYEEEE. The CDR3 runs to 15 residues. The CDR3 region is CASSLAAGGGAEAFF. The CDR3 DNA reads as TGTGCCAGCAGCTTGGCCGCAGGGGGCGGGGCTGAAGCTTTCTTT.

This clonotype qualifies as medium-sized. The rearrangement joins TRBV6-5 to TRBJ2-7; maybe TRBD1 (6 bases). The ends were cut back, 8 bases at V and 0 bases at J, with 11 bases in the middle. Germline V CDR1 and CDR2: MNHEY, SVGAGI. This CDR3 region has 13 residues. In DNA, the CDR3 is TGTGCCAGCCGGGACACCTACTCCTACGAGCAGTACTTC. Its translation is CASRDTYSYEQYF.

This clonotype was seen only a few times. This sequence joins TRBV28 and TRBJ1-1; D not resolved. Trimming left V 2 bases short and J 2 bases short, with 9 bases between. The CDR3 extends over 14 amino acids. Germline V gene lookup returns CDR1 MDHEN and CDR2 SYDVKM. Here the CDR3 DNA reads TGTGCCAGCAGTTTAATCCAGATTAACACTGAAGCTTTCTTT. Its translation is CASSLIQINTEAFF.

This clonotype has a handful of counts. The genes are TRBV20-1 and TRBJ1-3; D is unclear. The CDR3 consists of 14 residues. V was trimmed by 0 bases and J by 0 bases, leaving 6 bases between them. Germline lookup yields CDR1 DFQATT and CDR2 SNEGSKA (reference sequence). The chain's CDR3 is CSARDPTSGNTIYF. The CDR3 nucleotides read TGCAGTGCTAGAGATCCTACCTCTGGAAACACCATATATTTT.

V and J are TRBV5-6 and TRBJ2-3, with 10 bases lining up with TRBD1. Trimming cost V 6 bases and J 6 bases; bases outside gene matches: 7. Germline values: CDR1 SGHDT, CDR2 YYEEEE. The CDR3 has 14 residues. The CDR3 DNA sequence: TGTGCCAGCAAAGGGACAGGGGCCAGGGATACGCAGTATTTT. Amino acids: CASKGTGARDTQYF.

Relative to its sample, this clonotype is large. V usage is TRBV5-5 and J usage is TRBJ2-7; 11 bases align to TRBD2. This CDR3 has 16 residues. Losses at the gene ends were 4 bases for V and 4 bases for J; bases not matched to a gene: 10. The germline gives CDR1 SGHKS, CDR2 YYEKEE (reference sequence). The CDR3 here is CASSDLLAGASYEQYF. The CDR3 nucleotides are TGTGCCAGCAGCGATCTACTAGCGGGAGCCTCTTACGAGCAGTACTTC.

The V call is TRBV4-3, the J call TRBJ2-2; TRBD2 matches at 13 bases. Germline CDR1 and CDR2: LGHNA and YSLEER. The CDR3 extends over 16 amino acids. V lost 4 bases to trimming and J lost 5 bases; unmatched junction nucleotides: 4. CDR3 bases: TGCGCCAGCAGCCCCGGACTAGCGGGAGCAACCGGGGAGCTGTTTTTT. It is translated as CASSPGLAGATGELFF.

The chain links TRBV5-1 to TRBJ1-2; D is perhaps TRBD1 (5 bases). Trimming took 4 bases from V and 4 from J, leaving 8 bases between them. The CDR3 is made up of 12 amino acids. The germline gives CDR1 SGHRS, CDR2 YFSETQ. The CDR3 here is CASSLDTYGYTF. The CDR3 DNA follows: TGCGCCAGCAGCCTGGACACCTATGGCTACACCTTC.

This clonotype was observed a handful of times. In DNA, the CDR3 is TGTGCCAGCAGCCCGGGACAGGGGGGTTCAACTAATGAAAAACTGTTTTTT. Translation: CASSPGQGGSTNEKLFF. The chain carries TRBV5-4 and TRBJ1-4, with 11 bases that match TRBD1. There are 17 residues in the CDR3. In germline, CDR1 is SGHNT, CDR2 YYREEE (reference sequence). V was clipped by 4 bases and J by 0 bases; unmatched bases: 5. The full variable domain, in which reference TRBV5-4 and TRBJ1-4 provide the parts outside the CDR3, is ETGVTQSPTHLIKTRGQQVTLRCSSQSGHNTVSWYQQALGQGPQFIFQYYREEENGRGNFPPRFSGLQFPNYSSELNVNALELDDSALYLCASSPGQGGSTNEKLFFGSGTQLSVL.

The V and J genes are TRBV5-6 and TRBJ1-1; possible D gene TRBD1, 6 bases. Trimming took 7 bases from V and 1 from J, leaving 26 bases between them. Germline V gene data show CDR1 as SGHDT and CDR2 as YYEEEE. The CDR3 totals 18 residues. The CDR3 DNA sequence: TGTGCCAGCGTAAACAGGCGGGGGCCCGCCCAGTCGAACACTGAAGCTTTCTTT. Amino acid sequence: CASVNRRGPAQSNTEAFF.

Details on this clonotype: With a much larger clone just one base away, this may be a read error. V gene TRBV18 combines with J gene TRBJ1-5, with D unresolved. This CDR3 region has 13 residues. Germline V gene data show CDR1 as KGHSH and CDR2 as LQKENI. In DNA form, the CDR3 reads TGTGCCAGCTCACCAGGGCAGCTTCAGCACCAGCATTTT. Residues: CASSPGQLQHQHF.

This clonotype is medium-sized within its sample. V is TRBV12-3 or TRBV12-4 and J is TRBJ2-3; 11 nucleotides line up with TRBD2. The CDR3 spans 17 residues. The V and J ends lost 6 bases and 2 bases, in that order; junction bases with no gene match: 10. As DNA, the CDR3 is TGTGCCAGCAGACCCGCCAGACTAGCGGGAAACACAGATACGCAGTATTTT. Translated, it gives CASRPARLAGNTDTQYF.

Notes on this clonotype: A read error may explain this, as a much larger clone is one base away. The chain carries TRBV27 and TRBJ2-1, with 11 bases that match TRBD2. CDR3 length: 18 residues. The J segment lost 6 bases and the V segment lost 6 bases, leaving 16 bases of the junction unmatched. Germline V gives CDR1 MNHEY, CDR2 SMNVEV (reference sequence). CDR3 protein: CASSSTSLTSGSLNEQFF. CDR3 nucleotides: TGTGCCAGCAGCTCTACATCACTTACTAGCGGGAGTCTCAATGAGCAGTTCTTC.

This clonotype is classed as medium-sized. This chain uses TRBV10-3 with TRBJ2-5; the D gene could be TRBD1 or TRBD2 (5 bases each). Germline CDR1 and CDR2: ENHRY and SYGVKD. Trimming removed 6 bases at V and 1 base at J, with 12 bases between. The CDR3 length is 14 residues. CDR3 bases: TGTGCCATCAGCCGACCAGGGACCCAAGAGACCCAGTACTTC. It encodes CAISRPGTQETQYF.

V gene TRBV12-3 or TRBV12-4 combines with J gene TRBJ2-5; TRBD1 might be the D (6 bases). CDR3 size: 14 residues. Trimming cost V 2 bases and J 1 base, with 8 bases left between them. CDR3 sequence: CASSLLDSQETQYF. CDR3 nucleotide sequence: TGTGCCAGCAGTTTATTGGACAGCCAAGAGACCCAGTACTTC.

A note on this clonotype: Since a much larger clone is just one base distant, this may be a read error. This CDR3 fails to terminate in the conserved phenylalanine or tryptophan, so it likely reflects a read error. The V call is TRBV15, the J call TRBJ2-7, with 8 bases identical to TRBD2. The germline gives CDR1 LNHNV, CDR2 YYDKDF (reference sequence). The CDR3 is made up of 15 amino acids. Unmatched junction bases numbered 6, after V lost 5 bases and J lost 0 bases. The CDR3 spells CATSPSSGLSYEQYL. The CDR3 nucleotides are TGTGCCACCAGCCCTTCTAGCGGGCTCTCCTACGAGCAGTACTTG.

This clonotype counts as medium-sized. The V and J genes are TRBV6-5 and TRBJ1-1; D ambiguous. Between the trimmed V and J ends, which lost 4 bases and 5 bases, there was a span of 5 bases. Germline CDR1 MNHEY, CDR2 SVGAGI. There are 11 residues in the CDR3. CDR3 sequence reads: CASSWRTEAFF. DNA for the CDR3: TGTGCCAGCAGTTGGAGGACTGAAGCTTTCTTT.

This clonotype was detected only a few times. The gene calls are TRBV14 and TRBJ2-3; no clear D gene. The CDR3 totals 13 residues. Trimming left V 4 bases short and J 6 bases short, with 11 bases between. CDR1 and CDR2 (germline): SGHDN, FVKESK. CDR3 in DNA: TGTGCCAGCAGCCCCCCCTCCAGGGATACGCAGTATTTT. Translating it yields CASSPPSRDTQYF.

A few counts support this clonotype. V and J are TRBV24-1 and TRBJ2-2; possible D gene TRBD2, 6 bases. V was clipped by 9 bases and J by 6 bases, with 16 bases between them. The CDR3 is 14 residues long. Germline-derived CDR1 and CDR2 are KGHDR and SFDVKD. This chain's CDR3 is CATAFSGASGELFF. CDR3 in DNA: TGTGCCACCGCTTTTTCGGGAGCCTCCGGGGAGCTGTTTTTT.

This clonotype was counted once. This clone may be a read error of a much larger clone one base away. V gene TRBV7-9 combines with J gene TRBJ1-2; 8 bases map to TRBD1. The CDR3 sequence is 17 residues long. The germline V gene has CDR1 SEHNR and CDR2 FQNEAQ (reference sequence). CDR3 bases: TGTGCCAGAAGCTTAGGCCAGGGGGCCTCGCTTTACTATGGCTACACCTTC. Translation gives CARSLGQGASLYYGYTF.

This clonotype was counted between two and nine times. The CDR3, as DNA: TGTGCCAGCAGACAGGGGGCTGCCTACGAGCAGTACTTC. This translates into CASRQGAAYEQYF. The chain carries TRBV6-2 or TRBV6-3 and TRBJ2-7; TRBD1 matches 9 bases. This CDR3 comprises 13 residues. Per germline, CDR1 MNHEY and CDR2 SVGEGT. J lost 2 bases, V lost 6 bases, and 2 bases had no gene match.

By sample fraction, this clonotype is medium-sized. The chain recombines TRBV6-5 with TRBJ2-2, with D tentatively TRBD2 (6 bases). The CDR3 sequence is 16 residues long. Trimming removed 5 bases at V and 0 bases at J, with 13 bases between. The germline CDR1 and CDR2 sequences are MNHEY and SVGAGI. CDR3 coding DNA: TGTGCCAGCAGTCCGTTCGGGAGAACGAACACCGGGGAGCTGTTTTTT. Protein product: CASSPFGRTNTGELFF.